The present T cell receptor (beta chain) was sequenced within a study of blood T cell repertoires in COVID-19 (dated by TCRdb to between 2020 and 2021). For the wider study: Samples from collaborators originated in the United States, Italy and Spain and spanned both the acute and convalescent phases of COVID-19. The samples were drawn from two sources: the first 160 participants of the ongoing ImmuneRACE study, and over 1,000 subjects contributed by 6 global collaborators. The dataset comprised deeply sampled blood TCRbeta repertoires from subjects exposed to, actively infected with, or recovered from COVID-19. The repertoires were released in a freely available public database meant as a resource for research on the immune response to SARS-CoV-2. Where available, HLA class I and class II types were obtained from metadata supplied by the sample provider rather than from assay-based typing. The material from the prospective study consisted of cDNA or gDNA derived from T cells, B-cell-depleted T cells, or PBMCs. Nearly every sample came with metadata listing a de-identified subject ID, COVID-19 status, age in years and sex.

On this clone: There is no known antigen for this receptor. The record has no base qualities; no much larger clone is one base away.

TCRbeta CDR3 regions were amplified from genomic DNA using the immunoSEQ Assay, a bias-controlled multiplex PCR. Concerning the study's data processing: Nucleated cell counts per sample were estimated from amplification of reference gene primers within the assay. Sequence reads were collapsed and filtered to measure the absolute abundance of every unique TCRbeta CDR3 rearrangement. For each sample, productive Simpson clonality was calculated as the square root of Simpson's diversity index across productive rearrangements. Here the immuneACCESS table is served through TCRdb, limited to in-frame sequences with V and J called. Missing clones are a known gap in these copies; in checked studies unresolved V genes cover under half, and the rest lacks a known reason. D and trimming come from the DNA, and the V and J calls and clone size come from that table. Recorded for this sample are 35,000 to 40,000 clones; roughly nine tenths of them occurred a single time. The ten largest account for roughly 4.7% of the sample.

Paper-wide results and their limitations: The amount of clinical and demographic metadata varied by source and participant and was provided uncurated.

One collaborating source in Seattle enrolled patients during active infection and followed them longitudinally through the course of disease. The collaborating institutions used their own protocols to collect whole blood in K2EDTA tubes. For TCRbeta analysis, collaborators shipped samples as frozen whole blood, isolated PBMCs, or DNA extracted from either of those sample types. V and J are truncated by 2 bases and 0 bases respectively, leaving an intervening sequence of 17 bases. Counted from cysteine to phenylalanine, this CDR3 has 17 amino acids. The read is trimmed to its CDR3 DNA, 51 bases read in frame from base 1. CDR1 MNHNS and CDR2 SASEGT are derived from the germline V gene.

This sequence originates from a man aged 55 to 69 with COVID-19, enrolled during active disease. Sequencing was done on a sample of peripheral blood. The chain links TRBV6-1 with TRBJ2-7; tentative D gene TRBD2, with 5 bases matching. The CDR3 here reads CASSERRGTGSSYEQYF. The sequenced DNA is TGTGCCAGCAGTGAACGCCGGGGTACGGGGAGCTCCTACGAGCAGTACTTC.